The clone carrying this TCR beta chain was seen many times. Per sequencing run, 15-18 subjects together gave over 170 million TCR-beta sequences. TCRdb reprocessed the 5' RACE reads with MiXCR, giving one entry per CDR3 protein. The data show 47,000 or so distinct CDR3 sequences, with about a tenth seen just once and less than 2% held by the top ten. The sample belongs to a study of neurological immune-mediated disorders. The time point is: longitudinal time-point 1 (baseline). The CDR3 extends over 15 amino acids. Germline lookup yields CDR1 SGHRS and CDR2 YFSETQ. V was clipped by 0 bases and J by 5 bases; unmatched bases: 2.

Material for sequencing was PBMCs. The rearrangement joins TRBV5-1 to TRBJ2-5; 12 positions match TRBD2. This TCR derives from a woman aged 40 to 50 in good health. CDR3 protein: CASSLGLAGDETQYF. CDR3 bases: TGCGCCAGCAGCTTGGGACTAGCGGGAGACGAGACCCAGTACTTC.